This T cell receptor (beta chain) was identified in a study of blood T cells in healthy people across ages. Findings of the study overall: Significant beta diversity loss was already apparent by age roughly 44, declining roughly linearly.

As to this clonotype: Its cognate antigen is unknown.

A sample-barcoded 5' primer and a J-beta primer mix were used in a second PCR of roughly 7 to 11 cycles. TCRdb redid the calling of the 5' RACE reads with MiXCR, one entry per CDR3 protein. The table lists around 1,000,000 distinct CDR3 sequences, 20% to 25% of them singletons. CDR3 length: 15 residues. V was cut by 7 bases and J by 1 base, with 14 bases left in between. Germline V gene lookup returns CDR1 PRHDT and CDR2 FYEKMQ (reference sequence). These same data were also listed under a study on T cells of mothers and their children.

The receptor was isolated from a girl aged 2-10 years in good health. The sequencing input was blood. This chain uses TRBV13 with TRBJ2-4; a possible D gene is TRBD2 (6 bases). The CDR3 nucleotides are TGTGCCAGCACCTTTGGGGAGGAGGCCAAAAACATTCAGTACTTC. Translation: CASTFGEEAKNIQYF.